This TCR beta chain appears in the sequencing data of a study of cytomegalovirus exposure and HLA in healthy donors. Study-wide context: Of the donors genotyped, 398 in all, 65% to 90% fell in the Caucasian-associated ancestry cluster.

Overall study findings and caveats: The availability of immune exposure information extended only to CMV serostatus.

Primers for the PCR totalled 60 Vbeta and 13 Jbeta. Repertoires were generated with immunoSEQ multiplex PCR, while TCRdb's copy carries only in-frame clones and drops some. This repertoire shows some 240,000 clones, about 78% found once; its top ten account for around 4%. From germline, CDR1 is MGHRA and CDR2 YSYEKL. This CDR3 contains 14 residues. Trimming cost V 11 bases and J 0 bases; bases outside gene matches: 7. Note on this clone: Its specificity is not known.

V usage is TRBV4-1 and J usage is TRBJ1-3, with 7 nucleotides matching TRBD1. The receptor's source is a male donor in good health and CMV-seronegative. Specimen: PBMCs. CDR3 sequence (DNA): TGCGCCGTCTCCACAGGGGCCTCTGGAAACACCATATATTTT. Translating it yields CAVSTGASGNTIYF.